One sample yielded the 26 T cell receptor beta chains listed below, sequenced in a study of blood T cells in healthy people across ages. Using a J-beta primer mix together with a sample-barcoded 5' primer, a second PCR was run for about 7 to 12 cycles. Each CDR3 protein gets one entry after TCRdb re-called the 5' RACE reads with MiXCR. The top ten clones hold 15% to 20% of a sample with approximately 800,000 distinct CDR3 sequences, about half of them seen once. The sequencing sample was made of blood. The receptor source for this set is an elderly man in good health.

This clonotype was detected only a few times. This chain joins TRBV12-3 or TRBV12-4 and TRBJ1-1; D not certain. V was cut by 1 base and J by 3 bases, with 6 bases left in between. The CDR3 contains 13 residues. CDR3 coding DNA: TGTGCCAGCAGTTTAGGTCCGGACACTGAAGCTTTCTTT. As protein: CASSLGPDTEAFF.

V gene TRBV5-1 combines with J gene TRBJ1-1, with TRBD1 matching 8 bases. This CDR3 has 20 residues. Germline CDR1 is SGHRS and CDR2 is YFSETQ. The ends lost 4 bases at V and 1 base at J; junction bases unmatched: 21. Here the CDR3 DNA reads TGCGCCAGCAGCAGTGGACAGGGTGCCCTTTCTCGGTCCCCGAACACTGAAGCTTTCTTT. As protein: CASSSGQGALSRSPNTEAFF.

A single count supports this clonotype. One junction end does not reproduce the germline sequence, and a read error may be involved. V and J are TRBV10-3 and TRBJ2-3, with no clear D. Germline V CDR1 and CDR2: ENHRY, SYGVKD. The CDR3 is 14 amino acids. The CDR3 sequence: CAISERHPSDTQNF. The CDR3 coding sequence is TGTGCCATCAGTGAGCGGCATCCGTCAGATACGCAGAATTTT.

In DNA, the CDR3 is TGTGCCAGCAGGGCCCTGGGAGACTATGGCTACACCTTC. Protein sequence: CASRALGDYGYTF. The V call is TRBV6-2 or TRBV6-3, the J call TRBJ1-2; D unresolved. The CDR3 runs 13 residues. Trimming pared 6 bases from V and 3 bases from J, leaving 11 bases between. From germline, CDR1 is MNHEY and CDR2 SVGEGT.

This chain joins TRBV21-1 and TRBJ1-5. TRBV21-1 is annotated as a pseudogene. The CDR3 is 15 amino acids. The CDR3 bases are TGTGCCAGCAGCAAAAGGGTGAGAAGGGATCAGCCCCAGCATTTT. This sequence encodes CASSKRVRRDQPQHF.

The chain combines TRBV20-1 with TRBJ2-1; TRBD1 is a possible D gene (6 bases). Judging by the DNA end, TRBJ2-7 fits better; the J call may be wrong. The CDR3 covers 13 residues. Germline assignment: CDR1 DFQATT and CDR2 SNEGSKA (reference sequence). The CDR3 sequence: CSGWTVVDLEQYF. For the CDR3, the DNA is TGCAGTGGTTGGACAGTTGTAGACCTCGAGCAGTACTTC.

This clonotype was counted between two and nine times. The rearrangement links TRBV2 to TRBJ2-1; 11 bases line up with TRBD2. Germline lookup yields CDR1 SNHLY and CDR2 FYNNEI. The CDR3 runs 15 residues. The trim removed 4 bases at V and 5 bases at J, leaving 4 bases unmatched. CDR3 amino acids: CASSGVTSGNNEQFF. Here the CDR3 DNA reads TGTGCCAGCAGTGGGGTGACTAGCGGGAACAATGAGCAGTTCTTC.

The rearrangement joins TRBV7-2 to TRBJ1-2, with D uncertain. The CDR3 runs to 12 residues. The V gene lost 0 bases and the J gene lost 6 bases, with 5 bases spanning the gap. Germline CDR1 reads SGHTA; CDR2 reads FQGNSA. The CDR3 region has the DNA TGTGCCAGCAGCTTAGCTGCTGATGGCTACACCTTC. Residues: CASSLAADGYTF.

The rearrangement uses TRBV28 and TRBJ2-1, with D possibly matching TRBD2 (5 bases). The end of the DNA fits TRBJ2-7 better, so the J call may be wrong. CDR1 is MDHEN and CDR2 is SYDVKM in the germline V gene. This CDR3 comprises 15 residues. The CDR3 loop reads CASSLAGSSYNEQYF. DNA of the CDR3: TGTGCCAGCAGTTTAGCTGGGAGCTCCTACAATGAGCAGTACTTC.

As regards this clonotype: An end of the junction does not agree with germline; a read error may underlie this. The chain is built from TRBV7-3 and TRBJ2-7, with 9 bases aligning to TRBD1. Germline CDR1 SGHTA, CDR2 FQGTGA. The CDR3 covers 16 residues. CDR3 region: CACRSNRGRFSYEQYF. In nucleotides, the CDR3 is TGTGCCTGCAGGTCCAACAGGGGGCGTTTCTCCTACGAGCAGTACTTC.

In this sample, this clonotype turned up many times. The chain couples TRBV4-2 to TRBJ2-1; D gene unclear. The CDR3 runs 15 residues. CDR1 is LGHNA, CDR2 YNFKEQ, per germline. Between the trimmed V and J ends, which lost 0 bases and 2 bases, there was a span of 8 bases. This CDR3 reads CASSQEDVPYNEQFF. The CDR3 DNA sequence: TGTGCCAGCAGCCAAGAAGACGTACCCTACAATGAGCAGTTCTTC.

This clonotype has at least ten counts. CDR3 nucleotides: TGTGCCAGCAGCTTAGATCCACCCCCAGCCTCCGAGCAGTACTTC. The encoded protein is CASSLDPPPASEQYF. The chain is built from TRBV7-2 and TRBJ2-7; D ambiguous. Germline CDR1 reads SGHTA; CDR2 reads FQGNSA. The germline V and J ends were trimmed by 1 base and 6 bases, with 16 bases remaining between them. This CDR3 has 15 amino acids.

This clonotype was found a few times. V is TRBV9 and J is TRBJ2-1; TRBD2 agrees at 10 bases. The end of the DNA aligns better with TRBJ2-7, so the J call may be wrong. The length of the CDR3 is 16 residues. Germline CDR1 SGDLS, CDR2 YYNGEE. The CDR3 nucleotides read TGTGCCAGCAGCTTCACTAGCGGGGAGGCCTACAATGAGCAGTACTTC. Translation gives CASSFTSGEAYNEQYF.

This clonotype was detected ten times or more. The rearrangement joins TRBV27 to TRBJ2-1; D perhaps matches TRBD2 (7 bases). V shed 7 bases and J shed 3 bases, with 13 bases lying between them. Germline V gene data show CDR1 as MNHEY and CDR2 as SMNVEV (reference sequence). This CDR3 comprises 14 residues. The CDR3 protein is CASMGGALYNEQFF. The CDR3 DNA is TGTGCCAGCATGGGGGGGGCCCTCTACAATGAGCAGTTCTTC.

Points on this clonotype: A much larger clone differs from this one at a single base, so this may be a read error. J is TRBJ2-1 and V is TRBV2; possibly TRBD2 for D (6 bases). CDR3 length: 15 residues. Per the germline V gene, CDR1 is SNHLY and CDR2 is FYNNEI. CDR3 protein: CANSEATGAVGEQFF. The CDR3 region has the DNA TGTGCCAACAGTGAAGCGACGGGAGCGGTTGGCGAGCAGTTCTTC.

This clonotype was picked up a small number of times. The rearrangement uses TRBV7-3 and TRBJ1-6; 7 bases are shared with TRBD1. CDR1 is SGHTA, CDR2 FQGTGA, per germline. The V gene end was trimmed by 0 bases and the J gene end by 5 bases; junction bases not matched to a gene: 1. The CDR3 totals 15 residues. CDR3 protein: CASSLTGQNNSPLHF. In DNA, the CDR3 is TGTGCCAGCAGCTTAACGGGACAGAATAATTCACCCCTCCACTTT. Full variable domain (rest looked up from reference TRBV7-3 and TRBJ1-6): GAGVSQTPSNKVTEKGKYVELRCDPISGHTALYWYRQSLGQGPEFLIYFQGTGAADDSGLPNDRFFAVRPEGSVSTLKIQRTERGDSAVYLCASSLTGQNNSPLHFGNGTRLTVT.

There are a few counts of this clonotype. The V gene is TRBV7-2, the J gene TRBJ2-1; 9 positions match TRBD2. The CDR3 totals 13 residues. Per germline, CDR1 SGHTA and CDR2 FQGNSA. V was pared by 6 bases and J by 11 bases, with 8 bases of the junction left unmatched. In nucleotides, the CDR3 is TGTGCCAGCAGGTCTAGCGGGAACGGGAAGCAGTTCTTC. Its protein is CASRSSGNGKQFF.

The chain is built from TRBV12-3 or TRBV12-4 and TRBJ2-1; D possibly matches TRBD1 or TRBD2 (5 bases each). V was trimmed by 5 bases and J by 0 bases, leaving 17 bases between them. This CDR3 has 17 residues. The CDR3 nucleotides are TGTGCCAGCAGTCACACCCCTTCGGGGCCCTCCTACAATGAGCAGTTCTTC. Translation: CASSHTPSGPSYNEQFF.

This clonotype has a single count. CDR3 residues: CSARKTASSYNEQFF. The CDR3 DNA is TGCAGTGCAAGAAAGACCGCGAGCTCCTACAATGAGCAGTTCTTC. This chain links TRBV20-1 with TRBJ2-1; the D is unclear. Germline-derived CDR1 and CDR2 are DFQATT and SNEGSKA (reference sequence). With 6 bases removed from V and 0 bases from J, the gap between germline ends came to 15 bases. There are 15 residues in the CDR3.

V usage is TRBV20-1 and J usage is TRBJ2-4; D tentatively fits TRBD1 or TRBD2 (6 bases each). CDR1 and CDR2 (germline): DFQATT, SNEGSKA (reference sequence). This CDR3 spans 15 amino acids. Trimming removed 3 bases at V and 0 bases at J, with 12 bases between. The CDR3 loop is CSASSAGQAKNIQYF. CDR3 nucleotide sequence: TGCAGTGCTAGTTCGGCGGGACAAGCCAAAAACATTCAGTACTTC.

This clonotype came up a few times. The chain joins TRBV4-2 to TRBJ2-5; D not certain. The germline V and J ends were trimmed by 0 bases and 5 bases, with 16 bases remaining between them. Per germline, CDR1 LGHNA and CDR2 YNFKEQ. This CDR3 contains 16 residues. The CDR3 sequence is CASSQDRGSRAETQYF. Written as DNA, the CDR3 is TGTGCCAGCAGCCAAGATCGTGGTAGTAGGGCGGAGACCCAGTACTTC.

This clonotype was picked up many times. The chain employs TRBV2 and TRBJ2-7; no definite D call. V was trimmed by 4 bases and J by 2 bases, leaving 12 bases between them. The germline V gene encodes CDR1 SNHLY and CDR2 FYNNEI. The CDR3 spans 14 residues. The CDR3 DNA reads as TGTGCCAGCAGTGGGTGGCGAAAGACCTACGAGCAGTACTTC. As protein: CASSGWRKTYEQYF.

The J gene is TRBJ2-3, the V gene TRBV14; the match to TRBD2 covers 10 bases. The CDR3 consists of 16 residues. Unmatched junction bases numbered 6, after V lost 4 bases and J lost 2 bases. CDR1 is SGHDN and CDR2 is FVKESK in the germline V gene. CDR3 in amino acids: CASSRDSGRTTDTQYF. As DNA, the CDR3 is TGTGCCAGCAGCCGAGATAGCGGGAGGACCACAGATACGCAGTATTTT.

This clonotype was detected ten times or more. V usage is TRBV27 and J usage is TRBJ2-7; TRBD1 is a possible D gene (6 bases). The V end was cut by 2 bases, the J end by 4 bases, with 12 bases between. Germline CDR1 reads MNHEY; CDR2 reads SMNVEV (reference sequence). The CDR3 extends over 14 amino acids. Written as DNA, the CDR3 is TGTGCCAGCAGTTTAGACAGGAATACGTACGAGCAGTACTTC. It encodes CASSLDRNTYEQYF.

The V and J genes are TRBV20-1 and TRBJ2-5; 16 bases are a match to TRBD2. CDR3 length equals 16 residues. Germline values: CDR1 DFQATT, CDR2 SNEGSKA (reference sequence). V shed 4 bases, J shed 4 bases, and the junction held 6 bases outside the gene matches. The CDR3 region is CSATGTSGRDSETQYF. CDR3 nucleotide sequence: TGCAGTGCTACCGGGACTAGCGGGAGGGACTCAGAGACCCAGTACTTC.

The chain uses TRBV12-3 or TRBV12-4 and TRBJ1-1; TRBD1 agrees at 7 bases. CDR3 length: 16 amino acids. V shed 3 bases, J shed 0 bases, and the junction held 7 bases outside the gene matches. This CDR3 is CASSFGTAILNTEAFF. The CDR3 DNA reads as TGTGCCAGCAGTTTCGGGACAGCGATCCTGAACACTGAAGCTTTCTTT.